Listed below are T cell receptor beta chains from one sample, sequenced in a study of OX40 agonist ivuxolimab in advanced cancers. Only in-frame clones appear in the TCRdb table, and some are missing; sequencing was by immunoSEQ multiplex PCR. Of around 80,000 clones in the sample, less than 90% were seen once. Specimen: CD4+ or CD8+ T cells sorted from blood, collected in a trial of the OX40 agonist ivuxolimab. The receptors shown here come from an adult with an advanced solid tumor such as melanoma, head and neck, liver or kidney cancer. Each CDR3 is given with its conserved first and last residue. D genes are given only for firm matches. Size values are once, few and many counts, or a class for expanded clones, and some rows have none.

j_gene: TRBJ1-1
d_gene: TRBD1
v_gene: TRBV6-4
abundance: few
CDR3aa: CASRDSSRETEAFF
CDR3nt: TGTGCCAGTCGGGACAGTTCAAGGGAAACTGAAGCTTTCTTT

j_gene: TRBJ2-2
d_gene: TRBD1
v_gene: TRBV19
abundance: .
CDR3aa: CASSPRTGSATGELFF
CDR3nt: TGTGCCAGTAGTCCCCGGACAGGTTCAGCTACCGGGGAGCTGTTTTTT

j_gene: TRBJ1-5
d_gene: .
v_gene: TRBV13
abundance: .
CDR3aa: CASSLGQQRGAQHF
CDR3nt: TGTGCCAGCAGCTTAGGGCAGCAAAGAGGGGCCCAGCATTTT

j_gene: TRBJ2-7
d_gene: .
v_gene: TRBV6-1
abundance: .
CDR3aa: CASTMESYEQYF
CDR3nt: TGTGCCAGCACTATGGAATCCTACGAGCAGTACTTC

j_gene: TRBJ2-5
d_gene: TRBD1
v_gene: TRBV2
abundance: .
CDR3aa: CASSLQGAGETQYF
CDR3nt: TGTGCCAGCAGTCTACAGGGGGCTGGAGAGACCCAGTACTTC

j_gene: TRBJ1-1
d_gene: .
v_gene: TRBV19
abundance: few
CDR3aa: CASSIGGGDLAFF
CDR3nt: TGTGCCAGTAGTATCGGGGGCGGGGATCTAGCTTTCTTT

j_gene: TRBJ1-3
d_gene: .
v_gene: TRBV7-8
abundance: .
CDR3aa: CASSLRASGNTIYF
CDR3nt: TGTGCCAGCAGCTTACGGGCCTCTGGAAACACCATATATTTT

j_gene: TRBJ1-3
d_gene: .
v_gene: TRBV6-5
abundance: .
CDR3aa: CASSYMGPGNTIYF
CDR3nt: TGTGCCAGCAGTTACATGGGGCCGGGAAACACCATATATTTT

j_gene: TRBJ2-7
d_gene: TRBD2
v_gene: TRBV7-9
abundance: .
CDR3aa: CASSARLADSYEQYF
CDR3nt: TGTGCCAGCAGCGCCCGACTAGCGGACTCCTACGAGCAGTACTTC

j_gene: TRBJ2-2
d_gene: TRBD2
v_gene: TRBV19
abundance: once
CDR3aa: CASSILAGANTGELFF
CDR3nt: TGTGCCAGTAGTATATTAGCGGGAGCGAACACCGGGGAGCTGTTTTTT

j_gene: TRBJ1-3
d_gene: TRBD1
v_gene: TRBV4-1
abundance: .
CDR3aa: CASSQPTGGVGNTIYF
CDR3nt: TGCGCCAGCAGCCAACCTACAGGGGGCGTAGGAAACACCATATATTTT

j_gene: TRBJ1-3
d_gene: .
v_gene: TRBV4-2
abundance: .
CDR3aa: CASSQEGTGTTMGNTIYF
CDR3nt: TGTGCCAGCAGCCAGGAGGGAACAGGCACGACCATGGGGAACACCATATATTTT

j_gene: TRBJ2-7
d_gene: TRBD1
v_gene: TRBV10-2
abundance: .
CDR3aa: CASSIRTGHSYEQYF
CDR3nt: TGCGCCAGCAGCATTCGGACAGGACACTCCTACGAGCAGTACTTC

j_gene: TRBJ1-3
d_gene: .
v_gene: TRBV30
abundance: .
CDR3aa: CAWSPFRGPGNTIYF
CDR3nt: TGTGCCTGGAGTCCCTTCAGGGGTCCTGGAAACACCATATATTTT

j_gene: TRBJ1-3
d_gene: .
v_gene: TRBV7-9
abundance: .
CDR3aa: CASSVEAEAANTIYF
CDR3nt: TGTGCCAGCAGCGTAGAGGCAGAGGCAGCAAACACCATATATTTT

j_gene: TRBJ2-7
d_gene: TRBD1
v_gene: TRBV7-2
abundance: .
CDR3aa: CASSSTGTGKQYF
CDR3nt: TGTGCCAGCAGCTCTACCGGGACAGGGAAGCAGTACTTC

j_gene: TRBJ2-3
d_gene: TRBD2
v_gene: TRBV5-1
abundance: .
CDR3aa: CASSFVLGTSGSITDTQYF
CDR3nt: TGCGCCAGCAGCTTCGTCCTAGGGACTAGCGGGAGTATAACAGATACGCAGTATTTT

j_gene: TRBJ1-5
d_gene: .
v_gene: TRBV27
abundance: few
CDR3aa: CASSPVRTSWETAGKPQHF
CDR3nt: TGTGCCAGCAGTCCCGTCCGGACCTCTTGGGAGACAGCCGGAAAGCCCCAGCATTTT

j_gene: TRBJ2-2
d_gene: .
v_gene: TRBV5-4
abundance: .
CDR3aa: CASSTGGPNTGELFF
CDR3nt: TGTGCCAGCAGCACCGGGGGCCCGAACACCGGGGAGCTGTTTTTT

j_gene: TRBJ2-1
d_gene: .
v_gene: TRBV6-1
abundance: .
CDR3aa: CATILVLSSYNEQFF
CDR3nt: TGTGCCACTATATTAGTATTAAGCTCCTACAATGAGCAGTTCTTC

j_gene: TRBJ1-5
d_gene: TRBD1
v_gene: TRBV29-1
abundance: .
CDR3aa: CSAGQGAHQPQHF
CDR3nt: TGCAGCGCCGGACAGGGGGCCCATCAGCCCCAGCATTTT

j_gene: TRBJ1-6
d_gene: .
v_gene: TRBV28
abundance: .
CDR3aa: CASSLGSSYNSPLHF
CDR3nt: TGTGCCAGCAGTTTAGGGAGCTCCTATAATTCACCCCTCCACTTT

j_gene: TRBJ1-4
d_gene: TRBD1
v_gene: TRBV6-5
abundance: .
CDR3aa: CASRGQGANNEKLFF
CDR3nt: TGTGCCAGCAGGGGGCAGGGGGCGAACAATGAAAAACTGTTTTTT

j_gene: TRBJ1-6
d_gene: TRBD1
v_gene: TRBV30
abundance: .
CDR3aa: CAWIMDRGHNSPLHF
CDR3nt: TGTGCCTGGATCATGGACAGGGGGCATAATTCACCCCTCCACTTT

j_gene: TRBJ2-1
d_gene: TRBD2
v_gene: TRBV4-3
abundance: .
CDR3aa: CASSQDSAGGRREQFF
CDR3nt: TGCGCCAGCAGCCAAGATTCAGCGGGAGGCCGTCGGGAGCAGTTCTTC

j_gene: TRBJ2-2
d_gene: TRBD2
v_gene: TRBV6-1
abundance: few
CDR3aa: CASSRSGTAGELFF
CDR3nt: TGTGCCAGCAGCCGTAGCGGGACGGCCGGGGAGCTGTTTTTT

j_gene: TRBJ1-6
d_gene: .
v_gene: TRBV5-1
abundance: .
CDR3aa: CASSLERGPGNSPLHF
CDR3nt: TGCGCCAGCAGCTTGGAAAGGGGCCCTGGGAATTCACCCCTCCACTTT

j_gene: TRBJ2-3
d_gene: .
v_gene: TRBV5-1
abundance: .
CDR3aa: CASSLGPSLLNTQYF
CDR3nt: TGCGCCAGCAGCTTGGGGCCTTCCCTCTTAAATACGCAGTATTTT

j_gene: TRBJ2-7
d_gene: .
v_gene: TRBV19
abundance: .
CDR3aa: CASSSTGNRNEQYF
CDR3nt: TGTGCCAGTAGCTCAACGGGGAATAGGAACGAGCAGTACTTC

j_gene: TRBJ2-3
d_gene: .
v_gene: TRBV28
abundance: .
CDR3aa: CASSATGDLNTQYF
CDR3nt: TGTGCCAGCAGCGCCACAGGGGACTTGAATACGCAGTATTTT

j_gene: TRBJ2-7
d_gene: .
v_gene: TRBV9
abundance: .
CDR3aa: CASSQEGLLGYEQYF
CDR3nt: TGTGCCAGCAGCCAAGAGGGACTTCTGGGCTACGAGCAGTACTTC

j_gene: TRBJ1-4
d_gene: .
v_gene: TRBV6-6
abundance: .
CDR3aa: CASSYSGGSREKLFF
CDR3nt: TGTGCCAGCAGTTACTCGGGGGGAAGCAGGGAAAAACTGTTTTTT

j_gene: TRBJ2-3
d_gene: .
v_gene: TRBV6-5
abundance: .
CDR3aa: CATKSGGAVDTQYF
CDR3nt: TGTGCCACCAAGAGTGGGGGGGCGGTGGATACGCAGTATTTT

j_gene: TRBJ2-5
d_gene: .
v_gene: TRBV5-4
abundance: .
CDR3aa: CALGGRGETQYF
CDR3nt: TGTGCCCTCGGGGGCAGGGGAGAGACCCAGTACTTC

j_gene: TRBJ1-6
d_gene: .
v_gene: TRBV14
abundance: .
CDR3aa: CASSQGAGRSPLHF
CDR3nt: TGTGCCAGCAGCCAAGGAGCAGGGCGGTCACCCCTCCACTTT

j_gene: TRBJ1-1
d_gene: .
v_gene: TRBV12-5
abundance: .
CDR3aa: CASGLGARTEAFF
CDR3nt: TGTGCTAGTGGTTTGGGGGCGCGCACTGAAGCTTTCTTT

j_gene: TRBJ2-2
d_gene: .
v_gene: TRBV7-3
abundance: .
CDR3aa: CASSERAGTNTGELFF
CDR3nt: TGTGCCAGCAGCGAACGGGCGGGAACGAACACCGGGGAGCTGTTTTTT

j_gene: TRBJ1-4
d_gene: .
v_gene: TRBV19
abundance: .
CDR3aa: CASRSPTVREEKLFF
CDR3nt: TGTGCCAGTAGATCCCCGACAGTGAGAGAGGAAAAACTGTTTTTT

j_gene: TRBJ1-1
d_gene: .
v_gene: TRBV6-6
abundance: few
CDR3aa: CASSQTRDTEAFF
CDR3nt: TGTGCCAGCAGTCAAACACGGGACACTGAAGCTTTCTTT

j_gene: TRBJ1-5
d_gene: .
v_gene: TRBV12-5
abundance: .
CDR3aa: CASGLGRDNQPQHF
CDR3nt: TGTGCTAGTGGTTTAGGTAGGGACAATCAGCCCCAGCATTTT

j_gene: TRBJ1-1
d_gene: .
v_gene: TRBV19
abundance: few
CDR3aa: CASSNWQGAATEAFF
CDR3nt: TGTGCCAGTAGTAATTGGCAAGGGGCGGCCACTGAAGCTTTCTTT

j_gene: TRBJ2-3
d_gene: .
v_gene: TRBV11-2
abundance: once
CDR3aa: CASSLAGGRFTDTQYF
CDR3nt: TGTGCCAGCAGCTTAGCCGGGGGCCGTTTCACAGATACGCAGTATTTT

j_gene: TRBJ1-2
d_gene: .
v_gene: TRBV27
abundance: .
CDR3aa: CASSFISAGDYGYTF
CDR3nt: TGTGCCAGCAGTTTCATTTCGGCCGGGGATTATGGCTACACCTTC

j_gene: TRBJ1-2
d_gene: .
v_gene: TRBV9
abundance: .
CDR3aa: CASSVDGGDGYTF
CDR3nt: TGTGCCAGCAGCGTAGATGGGGGCGATGGCTACACCTTC

j_gene: TRBJ1-6
d_gene: .
v_gene: TRBV5-4
abundance: few
CDR3aa: CASSVGDSPLHF
CDR3nt: TGTGCCAGCAGCGTAGGAGATTCACCCCTCCACTTT

j_gene: TRBJ1-1
d_gene: .
v_gene: TRBV25-1
abundance: .
CDR3aa: CASGEGHTEAFF
CDR3nt: TGTGCCAGCGGGGAGGGACACACTGAAGCTTTCTTT

j_gene: TRBJ2-3
d_gene: TRBD2
v_gene: TRBV7-9
abundance: .
CDR3aa: CASSLGLAGGNTQYF
CDR3nt: TGTGCCAGCAGCTTGGGACTAGCGGGGGGCAATACGCAGTATTTT

j_gene: TRBJ1-1
d_gene: TRBD1
v_gene: TRBV11-2
abundance: .
CDR3aa: CASSFTQRTGGRNTEAFF
CDR3nt: TGTGCCAGCAGCTTTACGCAAAGGACAGGTGGTAGGAACACTGAAGCTTTCTTT

j_gene: TRBJ2-7
d_gene: .
v_gene: TRBV29-1
abundance: .
CDR3aa: CSVQTDIYEQYF
CDR3nt: TGCAGCGTCCAAACGGACATCTACGAGCAGTACTTC

j_gene: TRBJ2-7
d_gene: TRBD1
v_gene: TRBV15
abundance: .
CDR3aa: CATSQGMDRGPVEQYF
CDR3nt: TGTGCCACCAGCCAGGGGATGGACAGGGGGCCGGTGGAGCAGTACTTC

j_gene: TRBJ1-5
d_gene: .
v_gene: TRBV6-5
abundance: .
CDR3aa: CASSYSRNSNQPQHF
CDR3nt: TGTGCCAGCAGTTACTCCAGAAATAGCAATCAGCCCCAGCATTTT